Listed below are T cell receptor beta chains from one sample, sequenced in a study of blood T cell repertoires in COVID-19. Profiled with immunoSEQ multiplex PCR; TCRdb holds only in-frame clones, not every one. Here the sample spans about 200,000 clones, around 86% being singletons. The sequencing sample was made of peripheral blood. The receptors originated from a woman aged 80 or over with COVID-19, enrolled during active disease. The CDR3 runs from the conserved cysteine through the conserved F or W. The D gene is left open where the match is weak. Clone sizes are given selectively: once, few, many, or a class where the clone is expanded.

TRBJ1-1 NA NA TRBV12-3/TRBV12-4 CASRRAMNTEAFF TGTGCCAGCAGGCGGGCCATGAACACTGAAGCTTTCTTT
TRBJ1-1 few NA TRBV6-5 CASRYSVNLEAFF TGTGCCAGCAGATACAGCGTAAACCTCGAAGCTTTCTTT
TRBJ1-6 NA NA TRBV6-5 CASSYTGVQSPLHF TGTGCCAGCAGTTACACCGGGGTTCAATCACCCCTCCACTTT
TRBJ2-3 NA TRBD2 TRBV7-2 CASSLRGGDTQYF TGTGCCAGCAGCCTCCGGGGGGGGGATACGCAGTATTTT
TRBJ1-5 NA TRBD1 TRBV28 CASSPRAGGVQPQHF TGTGCCAGCAGTCCCCGTGCAGGGGGTGTTCAGCCCCAGCATTTT
TRBJ1-5 few NA TRBV6-2/TRBV6-3 CASSFTRDQPQHF TGTGCCAGCAGTTTTACCAGGGATCAGCCCCAGCATTTT
TRBJ2-7 NA TRBD1 TRBV7-2 CASSSRDRGKYEQYF TGTGCCAGCAGCAGCCGGGACAGGGGTAAATACGAGCAGTACTTC
TRBJ1-6 NA NA TRBV20-1 CSASSRISSYNSPLHF TGCAGTGCTAGTAGCAGGATTAGCTCCTATAATTCACCCCTCCACTTT
TRBJ1-4 once NA TRBV18 CASSSGVNEKLFF TGTGCCAGCTCCTCGGGGGTTAATGAAAAACTGTTTTTT
TRBJ2-7 NA NA TRBV10-3 CAISATGDYEQYF TGTGCCATCAGTGCGACGGGAGACTACGAGCAGTACTTC
TRBJ2-5 NA TRBD2 TRBV28 CASRVGLAGGQETQYF TGTGCCAGCAGGGTCGGACTAGCGGGAGGGCAAGAGACCCAGTACTTC
TRBJ1-5 NA NA TRBV19 CASSTGPGRDQPQHF TGTGCCAGTAGCACCGGGCCCGGGAGGGATCAGCCCCAGCATTTT
TRBJ1-2 NA NA TRBV25-1 CASSRETAYGYTF TGTGCCAGCAGCCGCGAGACAGCCTATGGCTACACCTTC
TRBJ2-3 NA TRBD2 TRBV6-2/TRBV6-3 CASSYLRGTSTDTQYF TGTGCCAGCAGTTACTTGCGGGGGACGAGCACAGATACGCAGTATTTT
TRBJ1-2 NA NA TRBV6-5 CASRLTADYGYTF TGTGCCAGCAGGCTGACAGCTGACTATGGCTACACCTTC
TRBJ2-7 few TRBD2 TRBV27 CASSFRGSLTSGRGEQYF TGTGCCAGCAGTTTCAGAGGGAGTCTGACTAGCGGGAGAGGAGAGCAGTACTTC
TRBJ1-1 once NA TRBV5-1 CASSLLLTTVMNTEAFF TGCGCCAGCAGCTTGCTATTAACGACAGTAATGAACACTGAAGCTTTCTTT
TRBJ1-6 NA NA TRBV6-5 CARSIDRGRSPLHF TGTGCCCGCAGCATAGACCGAGGTAGATCACCCCTCCACTTT
TRBJ2-5 NA NA TRBV30 CAWSVGGIGSQETQYF TGTGCCTGGAGTGTAGGCGGGATAGGGAGCCAAGAGACCCAGTACTTC
TRBJ2-1 NA TRBD2 TRBV6-2/TRBV6-3 CASSSGSGGLNEQFF TGTGCCAGCAGTTCGGGTAGCGGGGGGCTGAATGAGCAGTTCTTC
TRBJ1-5 NA NA TRBV24-1 CATSDRTRGDQPQHF TGTGCCACCAGTGATCGGACTAGGGGGGATCAGCCCCAGCATTTT
TRBJ1-2 NA NA TRBV6-6 CASSYDGEDSSYGYTF TGTGCCAGCAGTTACGACGGCGAGGACAGTTCATATGGCTACACCTTC
TRBJ1-2 NA NA TRBV23-1 CASSRRGRAYYGYTF TGCGCCAGCAGTCGGAGGGGCAGGGCCTACTATGGCTACACCTTC
TRBJ1-5 NA NA TRBV7-2 CASSLALGQPQHF TGTGCCAGCAGCTTAGCGCTCGGGCAGCCCCAGCATTTT
TRBJ2-2 few NA TRBV5-4 CASSSGGRLGELFF TGTGCCAGCAGCTCAGGGGGGCGTCTCGGGGAGCTGTTTTTT
TRBJ1-6 NA TRBD1 TRBV5-1 CASSSGQGASPLHF TGCGCCAGCAGCTCGGGACAGGGGGCTTCACCCCTCCACTTT
TRBJ1-1 few NA TRBV5-4 CASSLVGENTEAFF TGTGCCAGCAGCTTGGTCGGGGAGAACACTGAAGCTTTCTTT
TRBJ2-3 NA NA TRBV18 CASSPQAEDTQYF TGTGCCAGCTCACCACAGGCGGAAGATACGCAGTATTTT
TRBJ1-3 NA TRBD1 TRBV5-1 CASSLGGQVSGNTIYF TGCGCCAGCAGCTTGGGGGGACAGGTTTCTGGAAACACCATATATTTT
TRBJ2-7 NA NA TRBV18 CASSPYAGEQYF TGTGCCAGCTCACCATACGCCGGCGAGCAGTACTTC
TRBJ1-6 NA TRBD1 TRBV5-1 CASSQRTGVNSPLHF TGCGCCAGCAGCCAACGGACAGGGGTGAATTCACCCCTCCACTTT
TRBJ2-1 NA NA TRBV9 CASSVTGYEQFF TGTGCCAGCAGCGTAACGGGGTATGAGCAGTTCTTC
TRBJ2-5 NA TRBD2 TRBV4-2 CASSQTARSGVRETQYF TGTGCCAGCAGCCAAACGGCGAGAAGCGGGGTTAGGGAGACCCAGTACTTC
TRBJ1-1 NA NA TRBV2 CASSQTYTEAFF TGTGCCAGCAGCCAGACATACACTGAAGCTTTCTTT
TRBJ2-5 NA NA TRBV7-6 CASSLVPLAAETQYF TGTGCCAGCAGCTTGGTGCCGCTGGCGGCGGAGACCCAGTACTTC
TRBJ2-2 NA TRBD1 TRBV2 CASSEGTGHIGELFF TGTGCCAGCAGTGAAGGGACAGGGCACATCGGGGAGCTGTTTTTT
TRBJ2-1 few TRBD1 TRBV19 CASSKTGQTGFWIF TGTGCCAGTAGTAAGACTGGGCAGACAGGGTTTTGGATCTTC
TRBJ2-3 NA TRBD2 TRBV19 CASTFSGGADTQYF TGTGCCAGTACCTTCAGCGGGGGGGCAGATACGCAGTATTTT
TRBJ1-2 medium-sized NA TRBV2 CASKRLQGKGYTF TGTGCCAGCAAGAGGCTCCAGGGGAAGGGCTACACCTTC
TRBJ1-1 once TRBD1 TRBV5-1 CASSTGDRVSEAFF TGCGCCAGCAGCACCGGGGACAGGGTATCGGAAGCTTTCTTT
TRBJ2-7 NA NA TRBV6-5 CASRFSGEGEQYF TGTGCCAGCAGATTTAGCGGAGAGGGAGAGCAGTACTTC
TRBJ1-1 NA NA TRBV7-9 CASSFIRGANTEAFF TGTGCCAGCAGCTTCATAAGGGGTGCGAACACTGAAGCTTTCTTT
TRBJ2-1 NA TRBD1 TRBV2 CASSGSRGRNEQFF TGTGCCAGCAGTGGCAGCAGGGGGCGGAATGAGCAGTTCTTC
TRBJ2-1 NA TRBD1 TRBV5-1 CASSGQGQEGNEQFF TGCGCCAGCAGCGGACAGGGACAGGAAGGGAATGAGCAGTTCTTC
TRBJ2-7 once NA TRBV11-3 CASSIHSTSGEQYF TGTGCCAGCAGCATCCACTCTACCTCGGGGGAGCAGTACTTC
TRBJ2-6 NA NA TRBV7-2 CASSSPGSGANVLTF TGTGCCAGCAGCTCCCCGGGTTCCGGGGCCAACGTCCTGACTTTC
TRBJ1-1 few NA TRBV19 CASGTGLMNTEAFF TGTGCCAGTGGAACAGGGCTGATGAACACTGAAGCTTTCTTT
TRBJ1-5 NA NA TRBV2 CASSGFSQPQHF TGTGCCAGCAGTGGGTTTAGTCAGCCCCAGCATTTT
TRBJ1-3 NA TRBD1 TRBV5-1 CASSGTGAGNTIYF TGCGCCAGTTCCGGGACAGGGGCTGGAAACACCATATATTTT
TRBJ2-7 NA NA TRBV28 CASSSDRRGDYEQYF TGTGCCAGCAGTTCGGACAGGAGGGGAGACTACGAGCAGTACTTC
TRBJ1-4 NA NA TRBV21-1 CASSTLGRGYDEKLFF TGTGCCAGCAGCACCCTCGGTAGGGGGTATGATGAAAAACTGTTTTTT
TRBJ1-3 NA TRBD1 TRBV7-9 CASSPRDSSSGNTIYF TGTGCCAGCAGCCCCCGGGACAGTAGCTCTGGAAACACCATATATTTT
TRBJ2-3 NA NA TRBV5-1 CASTTGSADTQYF TGCGCCAGCACCACGGGTTCGGCAGATACGCAGTATTTT
TRBJ2-3 NA NA TRBV7-3 CASSLRAEADTQYF TGTGCCAGCAGCTTACGCGCGGAGGCAGATACGCAGTATTTT
TRBJ2-1 NA TRBD2 TRBV9 CASSVNSGIIYNEQFF TGTGCCAGCAGCGTAAATAGCGGGATAATATACAATGAGCAGTTCTTC
TRBJ2-1 NA NA TRBV28 CASSSGGSGEQFF TGTGCCAGCAGTTCCGGCGGATCTGGTGAGCAGTTCTTC
TRBJ2-2 NA NA TRBV7-3 CASSLSRDTGELFF TGTGCCAGCAGCTTATCCCGGGACACCGGGGAGCTGTTTTTT
TRBJ2-3 few NA TRBV14 CASSQGPSLSTDTQYF TGTGCCAGCAGCCAAGGTCCTAGCTTGAGCACAGATACGCAGTATTTT
TRBJ2-3 NA NA TRBV6-5 CASSPSGLGEYF TGTGCCAGCAGCCCCTCGGGACTGGGGGAGTATTTT
TRBJ2-3 once TRBD2 TRBV3-1/TRBV3-2 CASSNLAGGPDTQYF TGTGCCAGCAGCAACCTAGCGGGGGGTCCAGATACGCAGTATTTT